The T cell receptor (beta chain) under discussion was sequenced for a study of siplizumab effects on memory and regulatory T cells. TCRdb's copy holds only in-frame clones and misses some; the assay was immunoSEQ multiplex PCR. The sample has 60,000 to 70,000 clones; approximately 88% are singletons. Germline values: CDR1 LNHDA, CDR2 SQIVND (reference sequence). CDR3 length: 13 amino acids. V was pared by 7 bases and J by 2 bases, with 3 bases of the junction left unmatched. The chain is built from TRBV19 and TRBJ2-3; 7 bases are shared with TRBD1. The sequencing sample was made of Tregs sorted from blood. This TCR was recovered from a human donor in good health. CDR3: CASTGQVTDTQYF. CDR3 in DNA: TGTGCCAGTACCGGACAGGTCACAGATACGCAGTATTTT.